This TCR beta chain originates from a study of cytotoxic CD8 clonotypes in ibrutinib-treated CLL. Genomic DNA (around 2 micrograms) was obtained from cryopreserved PBMCs for construction of TCR beta libraries. The method was immunoSEQ multiplex PCR; TCRdb's version includes in-frame clones alone and lacks a portion of them. The table includes 20,000 to 25,000 clones, more than 65% detected once. Study-level results: Sampling times, which were not matched between the groups, differed between sustained-remission patients and progressing patients.

This clone was recorded a few times. The antigen is not known. Trimming removed 3 bases from V and 4 bases from J, with 12 bases in between. CDR3 length: 14 residues. CDR1 SNHLY and CDR2 FYNNEI come from the germline V gene. The rearrangement links TRBV2 to TRBJ2-5; a possible D gene is TRBD1 (5 bases). This receptor was identified in a human donor with chronic lymphocytic leukemia. The sequences come from PBMCs, collected after 12 months of ibrutinib treatment. The CDR3 DNA reads as TGTGCCAGCAGTGATATAAGGGGTGGAGAGACCCAGTACTTC. It is translated as CASSDIRGGETQYF.